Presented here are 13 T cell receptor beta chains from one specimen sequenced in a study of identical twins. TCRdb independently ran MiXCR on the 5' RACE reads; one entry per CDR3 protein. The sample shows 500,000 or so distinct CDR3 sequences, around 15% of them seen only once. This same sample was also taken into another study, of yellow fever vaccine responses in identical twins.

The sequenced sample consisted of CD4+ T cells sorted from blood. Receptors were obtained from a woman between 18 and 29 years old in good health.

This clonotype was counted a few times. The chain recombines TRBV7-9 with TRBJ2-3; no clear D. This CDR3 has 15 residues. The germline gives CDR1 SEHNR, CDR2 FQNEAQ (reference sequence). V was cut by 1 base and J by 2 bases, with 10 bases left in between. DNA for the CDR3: TGTGCCAGCAGCTTAGAACTCCTGTCCACAGATACGCAGTATTTT. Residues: CASSLELLSTDTQYF.

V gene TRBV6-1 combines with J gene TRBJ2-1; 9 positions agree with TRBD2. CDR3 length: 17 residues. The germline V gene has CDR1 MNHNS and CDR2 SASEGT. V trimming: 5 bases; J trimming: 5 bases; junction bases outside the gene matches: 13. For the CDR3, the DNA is TGTGCCAGCAGTCCCCATCTAGCGGGGTTACTAGACAATGAGCAGTTCTTC. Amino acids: CASSPHLAGLLDNEQFF.

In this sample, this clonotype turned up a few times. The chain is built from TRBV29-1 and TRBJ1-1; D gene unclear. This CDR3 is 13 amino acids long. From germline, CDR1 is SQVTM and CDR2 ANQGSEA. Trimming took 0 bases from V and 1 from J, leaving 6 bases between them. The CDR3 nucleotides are TGCAGCGTTGAAGAGAGTGGGAACACTGAAGCTTTCTTT. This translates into CSVEESGNTEAFF.

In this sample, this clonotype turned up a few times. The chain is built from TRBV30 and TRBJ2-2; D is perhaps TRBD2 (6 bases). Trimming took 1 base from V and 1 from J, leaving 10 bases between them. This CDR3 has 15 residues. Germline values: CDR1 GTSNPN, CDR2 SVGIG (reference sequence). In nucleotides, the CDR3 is TGTGCCTGGAGTGCGGCGGGGTTGAACACCGGGGAGCTGTTTTTT. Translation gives CAWSAAGLNTGELFF. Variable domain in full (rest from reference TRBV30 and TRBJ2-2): SQTIHQWPATLVQPVGSPLSLECTVEGTSNPNLYWYRQAAGRGLQLLFYSVGIGQISSEVPQNLSASRPQDRQFILSSKKLLLSDSGFYLCAWSAAGLNTGELFFGEGSRLTVL.

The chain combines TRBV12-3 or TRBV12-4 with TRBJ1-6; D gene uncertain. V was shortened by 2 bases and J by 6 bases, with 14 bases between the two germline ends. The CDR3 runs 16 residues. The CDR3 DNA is TGTGCCAGCAGTTTATTGGGGAGGAGTGGTAATTCACCCCTCCACTTT. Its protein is CASSLLGRSGNSPLHF.

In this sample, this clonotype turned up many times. The CDR3, as DNA: TGTGCCAGCAGTATGACAGGGGTTCTGTACTACGAGCAGTACTTC. Translation: CASSMTGVLYYEQYF. V usage is TRBV28 and J usage is TRBJ2-7; 8 bases match TRBD1. This CDR3 is built from 15 residues. With 5 bases clipped from V and 3 bases from J, the junction kept 9 bases outside the gene matches. Germline V gene data show CDR1 as MDHEN and CDR2 as SYDVKM. The complete variable domain, with remaining parts taken from reference TRBV28 and TRBJ2-7, reads DVKVTQSSRYLVKRTGEKVFLECVQDMDHENMFWYRQDPGLGLRLIYFSYDVKMKEKGDIPEGYSVSREKKERFSLILESASTNQTSMYLCASSMTGVLYYEQYFGPGTRLTVT.

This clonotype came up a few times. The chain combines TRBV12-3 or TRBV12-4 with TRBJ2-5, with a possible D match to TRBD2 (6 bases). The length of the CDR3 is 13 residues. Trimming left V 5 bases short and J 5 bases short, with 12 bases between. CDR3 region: CASSPGVRETQYF. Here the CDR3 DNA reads TGTGCCAGCAGTCCGGGAGTGCGCGAGACCCAGTACTTC.

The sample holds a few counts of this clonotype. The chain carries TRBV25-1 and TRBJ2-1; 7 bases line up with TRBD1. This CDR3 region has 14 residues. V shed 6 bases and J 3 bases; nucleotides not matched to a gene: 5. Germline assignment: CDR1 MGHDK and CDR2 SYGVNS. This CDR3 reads CASRPGQSYNEQFF. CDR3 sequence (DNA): TGTGCCAGCAGGCCGGGACAGAGCTACAATGAGCAGTTCTTC. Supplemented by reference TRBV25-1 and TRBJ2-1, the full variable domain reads EADIYQTPRYLVIGTGKKITLECSQTMGHDKMYWYQQDPGMELHLIHYSYGVNSTEKGDLSSESTVSRIRTEHFPLTLESARPSHTSQYLCASRPGQSYNEQFFGPGTRLTVL.

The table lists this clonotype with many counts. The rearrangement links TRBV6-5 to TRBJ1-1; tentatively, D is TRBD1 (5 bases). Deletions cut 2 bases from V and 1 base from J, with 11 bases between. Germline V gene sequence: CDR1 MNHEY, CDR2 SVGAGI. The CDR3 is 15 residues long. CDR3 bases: TGTGCCAGCAGTTACCCGGGACTCCCGAACACTGAAGCTTTCTTT. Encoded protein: CASSYPGLPNTEAFF.

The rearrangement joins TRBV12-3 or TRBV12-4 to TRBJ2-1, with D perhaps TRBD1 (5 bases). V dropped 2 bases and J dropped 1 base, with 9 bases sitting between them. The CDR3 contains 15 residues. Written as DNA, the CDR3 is TGTGCCAGCAGTTTAATCCAGGGATCCTACAATGAGCAGTTCTTC. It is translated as CASSLIQGSYNEQFF.

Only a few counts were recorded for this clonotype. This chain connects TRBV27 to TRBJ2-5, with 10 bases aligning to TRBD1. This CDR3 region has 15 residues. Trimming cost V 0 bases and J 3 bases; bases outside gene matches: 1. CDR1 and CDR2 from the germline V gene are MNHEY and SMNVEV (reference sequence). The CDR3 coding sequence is TGTGCCAGCAGTTTATCGGGGACAGGGGAAGAGACCCAGTACTTC. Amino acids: CASSLSGTGEETQYF.

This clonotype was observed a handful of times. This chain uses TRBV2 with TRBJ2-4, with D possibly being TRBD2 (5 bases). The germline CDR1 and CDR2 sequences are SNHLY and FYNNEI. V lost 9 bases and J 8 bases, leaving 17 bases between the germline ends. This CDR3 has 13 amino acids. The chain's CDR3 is CASRRTTGDIQYF. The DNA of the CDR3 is TGTGCCAGTCGCAGAACGACCGGGGACATTCAGTACTTC.

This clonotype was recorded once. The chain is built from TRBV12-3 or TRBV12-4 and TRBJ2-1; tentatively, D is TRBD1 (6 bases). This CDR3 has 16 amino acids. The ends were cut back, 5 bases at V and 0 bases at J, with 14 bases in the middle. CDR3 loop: CASSHRALSSYNEQFF. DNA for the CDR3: TGTGCCAGCAGTCACAGGGCCCTGAGCTCCTACAATGAGCAGTTCTTC.